Each of the 23 T cell receptor beta chains below was sequenced from the same sample in a study of early T cells in non-severe SARS-CoV-2 infection. One entry per CDR3 protein results from TCRdb running MiXCR on the 5' RACE reads. This sample has about 64,000 distinct CDR3 sequences, with 20% found just once. The source was whole blood, collected at baseline. Receptors were obtained from an adult who was a healthcare worker with PCR-confirmed SARS-CoV-2 infection or an uninfected control (not recorded which).

The rearrangement links TRBV7-9 to TRBJ2-2; TRBD1 might be the D (5 bases). In germline, CDR1 is SEHNR, CDR2 FQNEAQ (reference sequence). Between the trimmed V and J ends, which lost 0 bases and 1 base, there was a span of 15 bases. This CDR3 is built from 18 residues. The CDR3 here is CASSLAKDTFLNTGELFF. The CDR3 nucleotides read TGTGCCAGCAGCTTAGCGAAGGACACATTTTTGAACACCGGGGAGCTGTTTTTT. Together with reference TRBV7-9 and TRBJ2-2, the CDR3 gives the full variable domain: DTGVSQNPRHKITKRGQNVTFRCDPISEHNRLYWYRQTLGQGPEFLTYFQNEAQLEKSRLLSDRFSAERPKGSFSTLEIQRTEQGDSAMYLCASSLAKDTFLNTGELFFGEGSRLTVL.

The CDR3 reads CASNRGKGLAKNIQYF. As DNA, the CDR3 is TGTGCCAGCAACAGGGGGAAAGGGCTAGCCAAAAACATTCAGTACTTC. V and J are TRBV6-6 and TRBJ2-4, with TRBD1 identical over 8 bases. Germline trimming cut 7 bases from V and 0 bases from J; bases unmatched to any gene: 8. Germline CDR1 is MNHNY and CDR2 is SVGAGI (reference sequence). This CDR3 is 16 amino acids long.

J is TRBJ1-2 and V is TRBV5-6; 7 nucleotides match TRBD1. Looked up from germline, CDR1 is SGHDT and CDR2 is YYEEEE. J gave up 8 bases and V 2 bases, and 15 bases lay outside the gene matches. The CDR3 runs to 16 residues. CDR3 sequence: CASSFLPGQTTGGYTF. DNA of the CDR3: TGTGCCAGCAGCTTTCTACCGGGACAGACTACGGGAGGCTACACCTTC.

This clonotype was recorded a few times. The DNA for the CDR3 is TGTGCCAGCAGTTTTGGGGGGGCCAGCTATGGCTACACCTTC. It codes for CASSFGGASYGYTF. This sequence joins TRBV28 and TRBJ1-2; TRBD1 is a possible D gene (6 bases). V lost 3 bases to trimming and J lost 4 bases, with 12 bases between them. This CDR3 has 14 residues. The V gene's germline CDR1 is MDHEN and CDR2 SYDVKM.

The chain joins TRBV6-5 to TRBJ2-5; TRBD2 aligns across 8 bases. Per the germline V gene, CDR1 is MNHEY and CDR2 is SVGAGI. J lost 2 bases, V lost 7 bases, and 6 bases had no gene match. This CDR3 has 14 residues. The CDR3 is CASKRLAGQETQYF. The CDR3 nucleotides are TGTGCCAGCAAAAGATTAGCGGGGCAAGAGACCCAGTACTTC.

The chain uses TRBV3-1 and TRBJ2-7; no clear D. CDR3 size: 12 residues. Trimming pared 1 base from V and 5 bases from J, leaving 6 bases between. Germline CDR1 and CDR2: LGHDT and YNNKEL (reference sequence). The CDR3: CASSQVQNEQYF. The CDR3 nucleotides are TGTGCCAGCAGCCAAGTCCAAAACGAGCAGTACTTC.

The chain has TRBV2 and TRBJ1-1, with D unresolved. V shed 7 bases and J shed 5 bases, with 17 bases lying between them. This CDR3 comprises 14 residues. Germline CDR1 and CDR2: SNHLY and FYNNEI. CDR3 amino acids: CASTRAIPGTEAFF. CDR3 coding DNA: TGTGCCAGCACCCGGGCCATCCCGGGGACTGAAGCTTTCTTT.

This clonotype came up a few times. This chain uses TRBV5-5 with TRBJ1-2; a possible D gene is TRBD1 (5 bases). Germline values: CDR1 SGHKS, CDR2 YYEKEE (reference sequence). This CDR3 region has 12 residues. The ends were cut back, 4 bases at V and 5 bases at J, with 9 bases in the middle. The CDR3 DNA reads as TGTGCCAGCAGCGGGACGACTTATGGCTACACCTTC. Residues: CASSGTTYGYTF.

The rearrangement links TRBV6-6 to TRBJ1-5, with 10 nucleotides matching TRBD1. Germline-derived CDR1 and CDR2 are MNHNY and SVGAGI (reference sequence). The CDR3 spans 19 residues. With V trimmed by 0 bases and J by 1 base, 9 bases remained unmatched. The CDR3 region is CASSYSGTGEGESNQPQHF. CDR3 nucleotide sequence: TGTGCCAGCAGTTACTCGGGGACAGGGGAAGGGGAAAGCAATCAGCCCCAGCATTTT.

This rearrangement joins TRBV7-8 to TRBJ1-1; no definite D call. Germline V gives CDR1 SGHVS, CDR2 FQNEAQ. The CDR3 is made up of 13 amino acids. V lost 8 bases and J 0 bases, leaving 10 bases between the germline ends. CDR3 DNA sequence: TGTGCCAGCGGAATACTTATGAACACTGAAGCTTTCTTT. Protein: CASGILMNTEAFF.

This chain uses TRBV4-1 with TRBJ1-1, with no clear D. The V end lost 2 bases, the J end lost 6 bases, and 16 bases lay between the germline ends. The CDR3 is 15 amino acids. The germline V gene encodes CDR1 MGHRA and CDR2 YSYEKL. Here the CDR3 DNA reads TGCGCCAGCAGCCAATCATCCGGGAATTTGGCTGAAGCTTTCTTT. The encoded protein is CASSQSSGNLAEAFF.

The genes are TRBV5-1 and TRBJ2-5, with 7 bases lining up with TRBD1. CDR1 is SGHRS, CDR2 YFSETQ, per germline. The ends lost 3 bases at V and 5 bases at J; junction bases unmatched: 10. The CDR3 sequence is 15 residues long. CDR3 sequence reads: CASSSVTGRGETQYF. The CDR3 bases are TGCGCCAGCAGCTCCGTGACAGGGCGTGGGGAGACCCAGTACTTC.

This chain links TRBV12-3 or TRBV12-4 with TRBJ2-2; TRBD1 matches 8 bases. V was pared by 6 bases and J by 4 bases, with 10 bases of the junction left unmatched. CDR3 length: 16 amino acids. DNA for the CDR3: TGTGCCAGCAGCCCGGGGACAGGCGGAAGCACCGGGGAGCTGTTTTTT. Residues: CASSPGTGGSTGELFF.

The CDR3 region has the DNA TGCGCCAGCAGCTTGGCTAGCCCCGATACGCAGTATTTT. This gives the protein CASSLASPDTQYF. The chain employs TRBV5-1 and TRBJ2-3, with TRBD2 as a possible D gene (5 bases). The CDR3 has 13 residues. Trimming took 0 bases from V and 6 from J, leaving 8 bases between them. The V gene's germline CDR1 is SGHRS and CDR2 YFSETQ.

This chain joins TRBV25-1 and TRBJ2-5; D uncertain. Germline loops: CDR1 MGHDK, CDR2 SYGVNS. V was shortened by 8 bases and J by 0 bases, with 10 bases between the two germline ends. The CDR3 covers 13 residues. CDR3 residues: CASSHTNQETQYF. CDR3 sequence (DNA): TGTGCCAGCTCGCATACTAACCAAGAGACCCAGTACTTC.

The chain is built from TRBV12-3 or TRBV12-4 and TRBJ2-1; 7 positions agree with TRBD2. V dropped 6 bases and J dropped 4; count of bases not matched to a gene: 3. This CDR3 has 13 residues. Here the CDR3 reads CASRPSGYNEQFF. Written as DNA, the CDR3 is TGTGCCAGCAGACCTAGCGGATACAATGAGCAGTTCTTC.

This chain links TRBV20-1 with TRBJ1-1; D remains ambiguous. CDR1 and CDR2 (germline): DFQATT, SNEGSKA (reference sequence). With 1 base removed from V and 1 base from J, the gap between germline ends came to 7 bases. The CDR3 contains 13 residues. As DNA, the CDR3 is TGCAGTGCTAGAGCGACACAGAACACTGAAGCTTTCTTT. Translated: CSARATQNTEAFF.

This chain links TRBV4-2 with TRBJ2-5; D could derive from TRBD1 or TRBD2 (5 bases each). Looked up from germline, CDR1 is LGHNA and CDR2 is YNFKEQ. The length of the CDR3 is 16 residues. Trimming stripped 3 bases from V and 5 bases from J, with 19 bases between. CDR3 protein: CASSQIGAGTVETQYF. The CDR3 coding sequence is TGTGCCAGCAGCCAGATCGGGGCGGGTACGGTGGAGACCCAGTACTTC.

This clonotype was detected only a few times. The chain employs TRBV7-6 and TRBJ1-6, with D possibly matching TRBD1 (6 bases). This CDR3 region has 14 residues. Trimming stripped 5 bases from V and 10 bases from J, with 15 bases between. CDR1 SGHVS and CDR2 FNYEAQ come from the germline V gene. CDR3 sequence reads: CASSGGDRRSPLHF. The CDR3, as DNA: TGTGCCAGCAGCGGCGGCGACAGGAGATCACCCCTCCACTTT. The complete variable domain, with remaining parts taken from reference TRBV7-6 and TRBJ1-6, reads GAGVSQSPRYKVTKRGQDVALRCDPISGHVSLYWYRQALGQGPEFLTYFNYEAQQDKSGLPNDRFSAERPEGSISTLTIQRTEQRDSAMYRCASSGGDRRSPLHFGNGTRLTVT.

The chain is built from TRBV19 and TRBJ1-5; D is perhaps TRBD1 (5 bases). Trimming shortened V by 3 bases and J by 4 bases, and 13 bases separated the two germline ends. Germline assignment: CDR1 LNHDA and CDR2 SQIVND (reference sequence). There are 15 residues in the CDR3. The CDR3: CASSIGGRANQPQHF. CDR3 coding DNA: TGTGCCAGTAGTATCGGGGGGAGAGCGAATCAGCCCCAGCATTTT.

This clonotype was seen just once. The chain combines TRBV6-5 with TRBJ2-3, with 12 bases lining up with TRBD2. CDR3 size: 15 residues. Unmatched junction bases numbered 7, after V lost 7 bases and J lost 5 bases. Germline-derived CDR1 and CDR2 are MNHEY and SVGAGI. This CDR3 reads CASTRTSGALDTQYF. As DNA, the CDR3 is TGTGCCAGCACCCGGACTAGCGGGGCGTTAGATACGCAGTATTTT.

The chain uses TRBV9 and TRBJ2-1; no firm D call. The CDR3 has 15 amino acids. The ends were cut back, 3 bases at V and 10 bases at J, with 20 bases in the middle. In germline, CDR1 is SGDLS, CDR2 YYNGEE. The CDR3 nucleotides read TGTGCCAGCAGCGGTGCTTCCACACCCGTCAGGGAGCAGTTCTTC. Translated, it gives CASSGASTPVREQFF.

This clonotype was recorded at least ten times. The chain combines TRBV6-1 with TRBJ1-4, with D possibly matching TRBD1 (6 bases). The CDR3 extends over 14 amino acids. Germline-derived CDR1 and CDR2 are MNHNS and SASEGT. V lost 6 bases and J 0 bases, leaving 8 bases between the germline ends. The CDR3 sequence: CASREGATNEKLFF. In DNA, the CDR3 is TGTGCCAGCAGAGAGGGGGCAACTAATGAAAAACTGTTTTTT.